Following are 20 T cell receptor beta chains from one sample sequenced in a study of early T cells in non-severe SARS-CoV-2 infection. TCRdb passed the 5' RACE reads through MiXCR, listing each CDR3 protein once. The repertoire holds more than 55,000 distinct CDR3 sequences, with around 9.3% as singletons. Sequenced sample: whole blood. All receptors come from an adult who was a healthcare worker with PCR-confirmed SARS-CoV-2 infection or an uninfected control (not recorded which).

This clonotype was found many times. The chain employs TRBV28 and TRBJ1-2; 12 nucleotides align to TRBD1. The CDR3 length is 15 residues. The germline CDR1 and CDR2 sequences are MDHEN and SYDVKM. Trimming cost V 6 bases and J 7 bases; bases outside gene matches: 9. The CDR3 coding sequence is TGTGCCAGCAGAGTATTGGGACAGGGGGCGAGTGGCTACACCTTC. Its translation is CASRVLGQGASGYTF.

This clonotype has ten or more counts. CDR3 residues: CASSLGAPGLGGEQFF. The DNA for the CDR3 is TGTGCCAGCAGTTTAGGGGCCCCGGGACTAGGGGGGGAGCAGTTCTTC. The rearrangement uses TRBV27 and TRBJ2-1, with TRBD2 matching 8 bases. V was clipped by 2 bases and J by 10 bases; unmatched bases: 13. Germline values: CDR1 MNHEY, CDR2 SMNVEV (reference sequence). This CDR3 region has 16 residues.

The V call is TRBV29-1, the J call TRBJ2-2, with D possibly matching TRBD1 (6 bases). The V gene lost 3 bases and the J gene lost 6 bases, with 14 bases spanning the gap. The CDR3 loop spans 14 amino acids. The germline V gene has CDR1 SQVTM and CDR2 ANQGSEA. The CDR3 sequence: CSVERQGIAGELFF. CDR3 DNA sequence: TGCAGCGTTGAGAGGCAGGGGATTGCCGGGGAGCTGTTTTTT.

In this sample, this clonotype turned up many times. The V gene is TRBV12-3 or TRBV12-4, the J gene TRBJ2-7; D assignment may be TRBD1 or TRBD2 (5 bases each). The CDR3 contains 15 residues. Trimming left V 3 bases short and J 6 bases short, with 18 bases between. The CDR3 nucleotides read TGTGCCAGCAGTTTGGGAGTCCAGGGAAGGTCCGAGCAGTACTTC. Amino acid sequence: CASSLGVQGRSEQYF.

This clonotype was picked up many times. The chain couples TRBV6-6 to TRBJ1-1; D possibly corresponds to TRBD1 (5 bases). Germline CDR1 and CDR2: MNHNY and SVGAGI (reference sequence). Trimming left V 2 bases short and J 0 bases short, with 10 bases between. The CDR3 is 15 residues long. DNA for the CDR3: TGTGCCAGCAGTTACGACGGGGGGTTGAACACTGAAGCTTTCTTT. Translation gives CASSYDGGLNTEAFF.

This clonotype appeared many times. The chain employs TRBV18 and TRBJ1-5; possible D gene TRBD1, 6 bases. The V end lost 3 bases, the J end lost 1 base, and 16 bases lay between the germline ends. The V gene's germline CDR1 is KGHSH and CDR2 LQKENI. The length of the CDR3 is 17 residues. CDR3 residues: CASSPRPGGQSNQPQHF. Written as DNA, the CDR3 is TGTGCCAGCTCACCTCGGCCGGGGGGGCAGAGCAATCAGCCCCAGCATTTT.

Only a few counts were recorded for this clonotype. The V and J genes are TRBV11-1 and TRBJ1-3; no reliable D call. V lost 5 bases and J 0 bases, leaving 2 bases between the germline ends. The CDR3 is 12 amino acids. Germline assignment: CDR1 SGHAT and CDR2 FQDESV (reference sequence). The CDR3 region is CASSNSGNTIYF. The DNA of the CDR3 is TGTGCCAGCAGCAACTCTGGAAACACCATATATTTT.

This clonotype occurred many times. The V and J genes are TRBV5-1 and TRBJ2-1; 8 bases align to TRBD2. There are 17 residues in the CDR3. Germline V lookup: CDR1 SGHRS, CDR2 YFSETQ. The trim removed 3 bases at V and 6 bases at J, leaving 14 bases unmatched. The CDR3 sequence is CASSSQGAGVRGNEQFF. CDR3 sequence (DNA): TGCGCCAGCAGCTCCCAGGGAGCGGGAGTACGGGGCAATGAGCAGTTCTTC.

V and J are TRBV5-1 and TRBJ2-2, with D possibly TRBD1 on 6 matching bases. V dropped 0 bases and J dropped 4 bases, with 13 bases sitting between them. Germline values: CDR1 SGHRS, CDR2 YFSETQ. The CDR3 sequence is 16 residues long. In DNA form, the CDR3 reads TGCGCCAGCAGCTTGGATCACAGGGTGGTCACCGGGGAGCTGTTTTTT. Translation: CASSLDHRVVTGELFF.

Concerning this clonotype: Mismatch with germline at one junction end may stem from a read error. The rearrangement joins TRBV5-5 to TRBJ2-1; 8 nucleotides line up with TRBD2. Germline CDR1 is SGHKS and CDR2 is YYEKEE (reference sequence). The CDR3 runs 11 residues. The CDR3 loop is CASSNPGLVKF. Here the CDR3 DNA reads TGTGCCAGCAGTAACCCGGGACTAGTCAAGTTC.

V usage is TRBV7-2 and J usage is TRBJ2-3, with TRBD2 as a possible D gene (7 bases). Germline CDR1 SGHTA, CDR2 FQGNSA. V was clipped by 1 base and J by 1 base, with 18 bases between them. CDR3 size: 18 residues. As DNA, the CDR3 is TGTGCCAGCAGCTTAGTTGGGGCGGGGGCCAAACGCACAGATACGCAGTATTTT. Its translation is CASSLVGAGAKRTDTQYF.

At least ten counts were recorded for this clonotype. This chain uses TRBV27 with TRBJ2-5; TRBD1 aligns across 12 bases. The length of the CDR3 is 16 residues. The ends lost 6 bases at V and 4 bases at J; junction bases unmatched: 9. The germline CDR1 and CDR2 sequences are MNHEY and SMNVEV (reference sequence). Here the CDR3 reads CASSRSGTGGRETQYF. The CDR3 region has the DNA TGTGCCAGCAGCCGAAGTGGGACAGGGGGCAGAGAGACCCAGTACTTC.

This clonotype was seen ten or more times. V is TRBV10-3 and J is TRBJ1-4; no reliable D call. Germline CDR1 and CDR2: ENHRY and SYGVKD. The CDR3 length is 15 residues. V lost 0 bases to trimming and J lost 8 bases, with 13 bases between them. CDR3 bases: TGTGCCATCAGTGAGTCGGACCGCCCTCCCGAAAAACTGTTTTTT. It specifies CAISESDRPPEKLFF.

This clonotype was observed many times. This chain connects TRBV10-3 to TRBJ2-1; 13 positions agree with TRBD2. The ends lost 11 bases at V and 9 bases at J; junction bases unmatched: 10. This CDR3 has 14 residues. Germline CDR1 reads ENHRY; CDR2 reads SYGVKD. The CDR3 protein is CALRTSGGPGEQFF. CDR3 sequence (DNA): TGTGCCCTCCGGACTAGCGGGGGCCCGGGTGAGCAGTTCTTC.

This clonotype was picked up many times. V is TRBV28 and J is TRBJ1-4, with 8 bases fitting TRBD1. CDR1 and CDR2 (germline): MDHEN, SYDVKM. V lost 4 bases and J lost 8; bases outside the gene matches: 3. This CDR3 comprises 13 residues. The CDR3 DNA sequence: TGTGCCAGCAGTTCTGGACAGGGAGAAAAACTGTTTTTT. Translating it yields CASSSGQGEKLFF.

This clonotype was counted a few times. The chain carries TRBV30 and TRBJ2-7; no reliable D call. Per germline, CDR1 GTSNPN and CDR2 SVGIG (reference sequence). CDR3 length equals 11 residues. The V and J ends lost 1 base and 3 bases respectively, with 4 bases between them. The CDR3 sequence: CAWSGNYEQYF. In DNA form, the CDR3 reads TGTGCCTGGAGTGGAAACTACGAGCAGTACTTC. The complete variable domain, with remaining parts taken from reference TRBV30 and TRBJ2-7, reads SQTIHQWPATLVQPVGSPLSLECTVEGTSNPNLYWYRQAAGRGLQLLFYSVGIGQISSEVPQNLSASRPQDRQFILSSKKLLLSDSGFYLCAWSGNYEQYFGPGTRLTVT.

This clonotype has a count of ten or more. CDR3 nucleotides: TGTGCCACCTCGCTAGCGGGGGGAACAGATACGCAGTATTTT. It is translated as CATSLAGGTDTQYF. The chain employs TRBV11-2 and TRBJ2-3; TRBD2 matches 11 bases. CDR1 is SGHAT and CDR2 is FQNNGV in the germline V gene. Germline trimming cut 10 bases from V and 3 bases from J; bases unmatched to any gene: 6. The CDR3 sequence is 14 residues long.

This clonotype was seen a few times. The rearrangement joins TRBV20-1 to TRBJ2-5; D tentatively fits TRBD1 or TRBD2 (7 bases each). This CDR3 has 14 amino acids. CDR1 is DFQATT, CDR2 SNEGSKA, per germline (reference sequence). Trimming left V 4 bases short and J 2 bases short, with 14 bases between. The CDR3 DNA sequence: TGCAGTGCTAATTTCCAGGGGGGGCAAGAGACCCAGTACTTC. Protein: CSANFQGGQETQYF.

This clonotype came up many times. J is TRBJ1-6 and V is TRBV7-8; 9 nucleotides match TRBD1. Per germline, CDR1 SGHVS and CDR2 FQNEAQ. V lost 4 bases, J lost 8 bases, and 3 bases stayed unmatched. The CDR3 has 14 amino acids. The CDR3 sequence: CASSSRDRDSPLHF. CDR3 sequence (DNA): TGTGCCAGCAGCTCCCGGGACAGGGATTCACCCCTCCACTTT.

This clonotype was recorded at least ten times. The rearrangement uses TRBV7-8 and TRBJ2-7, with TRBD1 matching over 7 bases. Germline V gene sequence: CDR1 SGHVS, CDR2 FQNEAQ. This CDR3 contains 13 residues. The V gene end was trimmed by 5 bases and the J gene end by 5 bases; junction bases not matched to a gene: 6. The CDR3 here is CASSVSGTDEQYF. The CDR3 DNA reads TGTGCCAGCAGCGTCTCCGGGACAGACGAGCAGTACTTC.